The next 12 T cell receptor beta chains were all read from a single sample in a study of shared clonotypes between healthy human individuals (dated by TCRdb to the early 2020s). Library creation used the immunoSEQ multiplex PCR assay. TCRdb took over this immuneACCESS table, retaining in-frame rearrangements with V and J assigned. Such tables are incomplete; in checked studies, under half of the missing clones stem from an unresolved V gene, and the remainder is unexplained. The sample table records over a million clones; 65% to 75% of these occur just once. The ten top clones hold about 1.5% of the sample. The sequenced material came from memory CD4+ T cells sorted from blood. What this sample's cell subset or site label stands for: CD45RA-negative fraction. The receptors originated from a man younger than 35 in good health.

The chain couples TRBV4-1 to TRBJ2-7; D gene uncertain. Trimming stripped 4 bases from V and 3 bases from J, with 16 bases between. Per the germline V gene, CDR1 is MGHRA and CDR2 is YSYEKL. This CDR3 contains 15 residues. CDR3 loop: CASSPLITGSYEQYF. The CDR3 DNA follows: TGCGCCAGCAGCCCCCTGATCACGGGTAGCTACGAGCAGTACTTC.

The rearrangement joins TRBV7-8 to TRBJ1-5; D unresolved. V gave up 1 base and J gave up 5 bases, with 6 bases separating them. Per germline, CDR1 SGHVS and CDR2 FQNEAQ. This CDR3 is built from 13 residues. CDR3 nucleotides: TGTGCCAGCAGCTTAGTCGGGGATCAGCCCCAGCATTTT. It specifies CASSLVGDQPQHF.

The chain couples TRBV28 to TRBJ2-7; D gene unclear. Between the trimmed V and J ends, which lost 5 bases and 6 bases, there was a span of 17 bases. There are 14 residues in the CDR3. The V gene's germline CDR1 is MDHEN and CDR2 SYDVKM. CDR3 sequence reads: CASSRLRVGAEQYF. DNA for the CDR3: TGTGCCAGCAGTCGCCTCCGGGTCGGCGCCGAGCAGTACTTC.

V usage is TRBV6-1 and J usage is TRBJ2-5, with D perhaps TRBD1 (6 bases). The germline V gene has CDR1 MNHNS and CDR2 SASEGT. Between the trimmed V and J ends, which lost 4 bases and 7 bases, there was a span of 19 bases. The CDR3 runs to 15 residues. The DNA for the CDR3 is TGTGCCAGCAGTGGCGATACAGGGTGGCTCGGGACCCAGTACTTC. It yields the protein CASSGDTGWLGTQYF.

This chain uses TRBV7-3 with TRBJ2-1; the match to TRBD2 covers 7 bases. CDR3 length: 15 residues. Germline assignment: CDR1 SGHTA and CDR2 FQGTGA. With V trimmed by 7 bases and J by 8 bases, 14 bases remained unmatched. For the CDR3, the DNA is TGTGCCAGCACCCCGGGCGGGGGAGACTATTATGAGCAGTTCTTC. It codes for CASTPGGGDYYEQFF.

V usage is TRBV5-1 and J usage is TRBJ2-5, with 8 bases matching TRBD1. This CDR3 contains 15 residues. CDR1 is SGHRS, CDR2 YFSETQ, per germline. V was pared by 4 bases and J by 5 bases, with 10 bases of the junction left unmatched. CDR3 nucleotides: TGCGCCAGCAGCGGGGGGACAGGCGGCGGGGAGACCCAGTACTTC. It encodes CASSGGTGGGETQYF.

J is TRBJ2-3 and V is TRBV5-6; TRBD1 aligns across 7 bases. V shed 4 bases and J 2 bases; nucleotides not matched to a gene: 7. This CDR3 is 15 amino acids long. Germline V gene lookup returns CDR1 SGHDT and CDR2 YYEEEE. The CDR3 sequence is CASSVLGQLTDTQYF. CDR3 sequence (DNA): TGTGCCAGCAGCGTCCTGGGACAGCTCACAGATACGCAGTATTTT.

The V call is TRBV25-1, the J call TRBJ2-5, with D maybe TRBD1 (6 bases). With 2 bases removed from V and 5 bases from J, the gap between germline ends came to 21 bases. This CDR3 has 17 amino acids. The germline V gene has CDR1 MGHDK and CDR2 SYGVNS. The CDR3 DNA sequence: TGTGCCAGCAGTGAAGGGCATGGGGGCCCGGCGGCGGAGACCCAGTACTTC. It codes for CASSEGHGGPAAETQYF.

This rearrangement joins TRBV7-2 to TRBJ2-3; TRBD2 matches at 9 bases. Germline V gene lookup returns CDR1 SGHTA and CDR2 FQGNSA. The CDR3 is made up of 14 amino acids. The junction had 3 bases not matched to a gene; V was cut back by 3 bases and J by 5 bases. The CDR3 DNA reads TGTGCCAGCAGCTTGCGGGAGGGCGGAGATACGCAGTATTTT. It encodes CASSLREGGDTQYF.

For this clone: A much bigger clone sits one base away, suggesting this may be a read error. CDR3 DNA: TGTGCCAGCAGCTCCCTCTACGAGCAGTACTTC. Translated: CASSSLYEQYF. This chain joins TRBV7-8 and TRBJ2-7; D ambiguous. CDR1 SGHVS and CDR2 FQNEAQ come from the germline V gene. With 4 bases removed from V and 3 bases from J, the gap between germline ends came to 4 bases. This CDR3 comprises 11 residues.

The genes are TRBV2 and TRBJ2-2; the D gene could be TRBD1 or TRBD2 (5 bases each). The CDR3 spans 14 residues. V was clipped by 6 bases and J by 3 bases, with 11 bases between them. From germline, CDR1 is SNHLY and CDR2 FYNNEI. CDR3 DNA: TGTGCCAGCAGCGGACTGACAGACACCGGGGAGCTGTTTTTT. Its translation: CASSGLTDTGELFF.

This clone was counted at least ten times. The chain combines TRBV19 with TRBJ1-1; D call uncertain. Trimming shortened V by 7 bases and J by 5 bases, and 8 bases separated the two germline ends. The germline gives CDR1 LNHDA, CDR2 SQIVND (reference sequence). The CDR3 runs 11 residues. The CDR3 protein is CASMARTEAFF. CDR3 bases: TGTGCCAGTATGGCCAGGACTGAAGCTTTCTTT.